One and the same sample provided the 17 T cell receptor beta chains below, sequenced in a study of cytomegalovirus exposure and HLA in healthy donors. The study ran its PCR with 60 Vbeta and 13 Jbeta primers. Sequenced by immunoSEQ multiplex PCR; TCRdb stores in-frame clones only, minus some. The sample holds around 170,000 clones, approximately 84% seen once. Sequenced: PBMCs. Receptors originate from a girl aged 10 to 17 in good health and CMV-seropositive.

The CDR3: CASSLVGGRVEDTQYF. The CDR3 DNA follows: TGTGCCAGCAGCTTAGTTGGCGGGAGAGTTGAAGATACGCAGTATTTT. The chain joins TRBV7-6 to TRBJ2-3; 7 nucleotides agree with TRBD2. The ends lost 1 base at V and 5 bases at J; junction bases unmatched: 9. This CDR3 contains 16 residues. CDR1 and CDR2 (germline): SGHVS, FNYEAQ.

J is TRBJ2-7 and V is TRBV19; maybe TRBD2 (6 bases). V was trimmed by 3 bases and J by 4 bases, leaving 22 bases between them. Germline values: CDR1 LNHDA, CDR2 SQIVND (reference sequence). The CDR3 has 17 amino acids. In DNA form, the CDR3 reads TGTGCCAGTAGTATCGCTTTAGCGGCTGGTGACCCGTACGAGCAGTACTTC. Amino acid sequence: CASSIALAAGDPYEQYF.

The rearrangement links TRBV29-1 to TRBJ2-5; no reliable D call. Germline V gene lookup returns CDR1 SQVTM and CDR2 ANQGSEA. The CDR3 has 12 residues. The V gene lost 2 bases and the J gene lost 3 bases, with 7 bases spanning the gap. The CDR3, as DNA: TGCAGCGTTGAACAGGCCAAAGAGACCCAGTACTTC. This encodes CSVEQAKETQYF.

V gene TRBV7-9 combines with J gene TRBJ2-5; unclear D gene. CDR1 is SEHNR, CDR2 FQNEAQ, per germline (reference sequence). V was cut by 0 bases and J by 5 bases, with 7 bases left in between. The CDR3 consists of 13 residues. CDR3 amino acids: CASSLAIRETQYF. CDR3 sequence (DNA): TGTGCCAGCAGCTTAGCGATTCGGGAGACCCAGTACTTC.

The chain couples TRBV7-2 to TRBJ1-5; no clear D gene. The CDR3 covers 13 residues. Germline CDR1 is SGHTA and CDR2 is FQGNSA. The V and J ends lost 2 bases and 5 bases respectively, with 7 bases between them. DNA of the CDR3: TGTGCCAGCAGCTTATTGAGCGATCAGCCCCAGCATTTT. Its translation is CASSLLSDQPQHF.

The chain links TRBV7-9 to TRBJ2-5, with 9 bases fitting TRBD2. The CDR3 contains 16 residues. Germline V CDR1 and CDR2: SEHNR, FQNEAQ (reference sequence). V lost 1 base to trimming and J lost 5 bases; unmatched junction nucleotides: 8. The DNA of the CDR3 is TGTGCCAGCAGCTTAGTACAAGCGGGAGGCCAGGAGACCCAGTACTTC. Its protein is CASSLVQAGGQETQYF.

The gene calls are TRBV6-1 and TRBJ2-3; TRBD2 aligns across 11 bases. This CDR3 spans 16 amino acids. Looked up from germline, CDR1 is MNHNS and CDR2 is SASEGT. V shed 4 bases, J shed 2 bases, and the junction held 5 bases outside the gene matches. CDR3 nucleotides: TGTGCCAGCAGTGGACTAGCGGGACGTAACACAGATACGCAGTATTTT. Protein product: CASSGLAGRNTDTQYF.

The V gene is TRBV11-2, the J gene TRBJ2-7; TRBD1 matches at 9 bases. V dropped 5 bases and J dropped 4; count of bases not matched to a gene: 9. The CDR3 length is 15 residues. Germline lookup yields CDR1 SGHAT and CDR2 FQNNGV. The CDR3, as DNA: TGTGCCAGCAGCGATCCGGGACAGGGTTCTTACGAGCAGTACTTC. It yields the protein CASSDPGQGSYEQYF.

V gene TRBV30 combines with J gene TRBJ2-1; 7 bases agree with TRBD2. This CDR3 region has 17 residues. The junction had 10 bases not matched to a gene; V was cut back by 2 bases and J by 0 bases. The germline gives CDR1 GTSNPN, CDR2 SVGIG (reference sequence). CDR3 in amino acids: CAWSLREGLSSYNEQFF. For the CDR3, the DNA is TGTGCCTGGAGTTTGAGGGAGGGCCTGAGCTCCTACAATGAGCAGTTCTTC.

The gene calls are TRBV11-1 and TRBJ2-5; 8 positions match TRBD2. Trimming removed 3 bases from V and 4 bases from J; junction bases left unmatched: 7. There are 15 residues in the CDR3. The germline gives CDR1 SGHAT, CDR2 FQDESV (reference sequence). CDR3: CASSFPGLGGETQYF. In DNA, the CDR3 is TGTGCCAGCAGCTTCCCGGGACTAGGGGGAGAGACCCAGTACTTC.

This chain uses TRBV5-1 with TRBJ2-5, with TRBD1 as a possible D gene (5 bases). The V and J ends lost 0 bases and 4 bases respectively, with 10 bases between them. CDR1 and CDR2 (germline): SGHRS, YFSETQ. The length of the CDR3 is 14 residues. The chain's CDR3 is CASSLGAGPETQYF. CDR3 nucleotides: TGCGCCAGCAGCTTGGGTGCAGGGCCAGAGACCCAGTACTTC.

This clone has a single count. No conserved phenylalanine or tryptophan is present at the end of the CDR3, so a read error is the likely explanation. The rearrangement uses TRBV6-1 and TRBJ1-1; tentative D call: TRBD1 (5 bases). Trimming removed 7 bases at V and 4 bases at J, with 13 bases between. Germline CDR1 reads MNHNS; CDR2 reads SASEGT. CDR3 length equals 13 residues. CDR3 protein: CASIRVGSTEAFL. For the CDR3, the DNA is TGTGCCAGCATCAGGGTAGGATCCACTGAAGCTTTCCTT.

The J gene is TRBJ2-5, the V gene TRBV29-1; the match to TRBD1 covers 8 bases. The germline V gene encodes CDR1 SQVTM and CDR2 ANQGSEA. The CDR3 consists of 14 residues. V dropped 7 bases and J dropped 0; count of bases not matched to a gene: 7. The CDR3 protein is CSAKDRAYQETQYF. CDR3 nucleotide sequence: TGCAGCGCCAAGGACAGGGCATACCAAGAGACCCAGTACTTC.

The chain couples TRBV4-3 to TRBJ2-7, with TRBD2 identical over 12 bases. Looked up from germline, CDR1 is LGHNA and CDR2 is YSLEER. This CDR3 is built from 15 residues. Unmatched junction bases numbered 7, after V lost 6 bases and J lost 4 bases. CDR3 nucleotide sequence: TGCGCCAGCAGACAACTAGCGGGAGGTTTGTACGAGCAGTACTTC. Its translation is CASRQLAGGLYEQYF.

This clone was seen a handful of times. The V gene is TRBV19, the J gene TRBJ1-6; perhaps TRBD1 as D (6 bases). This CDR3 is 14 amino acids long. CDR1 is LNHDA and CDR2 is SQIVND in the germline V gene (reference sequence). V lost 1 base and J lost 6, with 7 bases in between. The CDR3 spells CASSIAGVNSPLHF. As DNA, the CDR3 is TGTGCCAGTAGTATAGCAGGGGTTAATTCACCCCTCCACTTT.

This clone was seen once. This chain links TRBV10-3 with TRBJ2-1, with 8 bases lining up with TRBD1. CDR1 is ENHRY, CDR2 SYGVKD, per germline. The trim removed 10 bases at V and 8 bases at J, leaving 13 bases unmatched. The CDR3 covers 14 residues. The CDR3 region is CATHDGQGGDEQFF. CDR3 nucleotide sequence: TGTGCCACACACGACGGACAGGGTGGCGATGAGCAGTTCTTC.

The chain is built from TRBV9 and TRBJ1-3, with 8 bases that match TRBD1. CDR3 length: 16 amino acids. Germline assignment: CDR1 SGDLS and CDR2 YYNGEE. V gave up 4 bases and J gave up 4 bases; unmatched junction bases: 10. CDR3 sequence (DNA): TGTGCCAGCAGCCTGTGGGACAGGTCCTCCGGAAACACCATATATTTT. Protein sequence: CASSLWDRSSGNTIYF.